This paragraph reports one TCR beta chain. Its specificity is not known. It was 300 ng DNA, roughly 28,000 T cell genomes, that went into each replicate PCR of unsorted PBMC. Generated by immunoSEQ multiplex PCR, the TCRdb table keeps only in-frame clones and is missing some. Of fewer than 600,000 clones detected, around 79% appear once; the ten largest clones hold roughly 13%. Germline V lookup: CDR1 LGHNA, CDR2 YNFKEQ. The CDR3 has 17 amino acids. Trimming took 4 bases from V and 3 from J, leaving 21 bases between them. Genomic DNA from unsorted samples was obtained from about 88 million PBMCs (per sample). These data are taken from a study of shared clonotypes between healthy human individuals. Study-level points and caveats: Represented diversity (both genetic and exposure-history) was limited by the small number of donors.

V usage is TRBV4-2 and J usage is TRBJ1-2; TRBD1 is a possible D gene (6 bases). The source is a woman aged 40-49 years in good health. Some clones in this sample may be carry-over from other donors' samples. The sequencing sample was made of PBMCs. CDR3 loop: CASSPGKGPSGDYGYTF. DNA of the CDR3: TGTGCCAGCAGCCCAGGTAAAGGCCCGTCAGGGGACTATGGCTACACCTTC.